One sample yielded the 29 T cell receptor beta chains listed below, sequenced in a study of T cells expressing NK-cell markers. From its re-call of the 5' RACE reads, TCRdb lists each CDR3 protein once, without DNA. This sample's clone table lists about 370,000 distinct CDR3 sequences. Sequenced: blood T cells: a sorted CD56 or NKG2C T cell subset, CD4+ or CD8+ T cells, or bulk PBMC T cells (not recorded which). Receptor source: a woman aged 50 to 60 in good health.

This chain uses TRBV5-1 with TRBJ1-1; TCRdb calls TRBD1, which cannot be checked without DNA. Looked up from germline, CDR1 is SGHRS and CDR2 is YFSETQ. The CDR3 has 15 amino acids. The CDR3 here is CASKITRGLRTEAFF.

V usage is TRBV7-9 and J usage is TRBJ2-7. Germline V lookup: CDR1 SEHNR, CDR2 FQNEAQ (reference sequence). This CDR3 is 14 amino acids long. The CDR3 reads CASSPHPVTYEQYF. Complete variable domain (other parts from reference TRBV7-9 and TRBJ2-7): DTGVSQNPRHKITKRGQNVTFRCDPISEHNRLYWYRQTLGQGPEFLTYFQNEAQLEKSRLLSDRFSAERPKGSFSTLEIQRTEQGDSAMYLCASSPHPVTYEQYFGPGTRLTVT.

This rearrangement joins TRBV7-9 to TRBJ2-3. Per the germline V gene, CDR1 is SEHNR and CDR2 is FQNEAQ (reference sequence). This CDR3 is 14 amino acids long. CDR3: CASQLPRQRLTQYF.

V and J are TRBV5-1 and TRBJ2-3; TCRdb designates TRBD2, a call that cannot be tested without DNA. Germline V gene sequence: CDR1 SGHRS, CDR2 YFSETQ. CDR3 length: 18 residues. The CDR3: CASSWDRVAGTPRDTQYF.

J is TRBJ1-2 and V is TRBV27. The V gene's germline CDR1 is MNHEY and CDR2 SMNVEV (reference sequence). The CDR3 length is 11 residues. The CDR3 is CAPKGTYGYTF.

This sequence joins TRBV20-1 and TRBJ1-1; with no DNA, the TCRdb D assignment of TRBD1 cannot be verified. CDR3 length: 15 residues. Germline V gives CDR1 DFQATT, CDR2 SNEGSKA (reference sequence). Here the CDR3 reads CSARTPGQANTEAFF.

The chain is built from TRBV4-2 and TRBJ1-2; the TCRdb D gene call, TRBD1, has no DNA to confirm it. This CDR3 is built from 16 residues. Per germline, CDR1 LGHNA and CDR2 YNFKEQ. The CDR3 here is CASSQGQGGDFYGYTF.

CDR3: CASSLALPSIGTDTQYF. The chain recombines TRBV7-2 with TRBJ2-3. CDR1 is SGHTA and CDR2 is FQGNSA in the germline V gene. This CDR3 is built from 17 residues.

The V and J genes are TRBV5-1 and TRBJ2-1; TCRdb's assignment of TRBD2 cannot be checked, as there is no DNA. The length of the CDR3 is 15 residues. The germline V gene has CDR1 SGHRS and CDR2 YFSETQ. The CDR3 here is CASSLQTSGVNEQFF. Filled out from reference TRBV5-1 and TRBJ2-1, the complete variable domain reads KAGVTQTPRYLIKTRGQQVTLSCSPISGHRSVSWYQQTPGQGLQFLFEYFSETQRNKGNFPGRFSGRQFSNSRSEMNVSTLELGDSALYLCASSLQTSGVNEQFFGPGTRLTVL.

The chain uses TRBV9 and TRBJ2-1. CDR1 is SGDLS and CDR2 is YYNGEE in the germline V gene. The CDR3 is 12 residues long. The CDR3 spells CASSVAYNEQFF. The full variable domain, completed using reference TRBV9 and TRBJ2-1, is DSGVTQTPKHLITATGQRVTLRCSPRSGDLSVYWYQQSLDQGLQFLIQYYNGEERAKGNILERFSAQQFPDLHSELNLSSLELGDSALYFCASSVAYNEQFFGPGTRLTVL.

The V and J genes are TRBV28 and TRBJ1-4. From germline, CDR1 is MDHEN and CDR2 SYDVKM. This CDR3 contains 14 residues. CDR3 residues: CASRIASWSEKLFF.

The CDR3 here is CASSPFEVGVSEQFF. The chain uses TRBV5-1 and TRBJ2-1; without DNA, the TCRdb call of TRBD2 cannot be checked. This CDR3 is built from 15 residues. CDR1 SGHRS and CDR2 YFSETQ come from the germline V gene.

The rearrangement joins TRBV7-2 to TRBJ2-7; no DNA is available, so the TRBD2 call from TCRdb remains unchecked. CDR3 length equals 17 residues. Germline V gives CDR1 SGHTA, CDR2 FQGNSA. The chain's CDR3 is CASSLRASGSHSYEQYF.

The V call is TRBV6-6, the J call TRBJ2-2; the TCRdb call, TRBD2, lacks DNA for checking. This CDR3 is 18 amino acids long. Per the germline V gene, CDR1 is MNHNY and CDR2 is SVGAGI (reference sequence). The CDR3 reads CASSYPRVGGRDTGELFF.

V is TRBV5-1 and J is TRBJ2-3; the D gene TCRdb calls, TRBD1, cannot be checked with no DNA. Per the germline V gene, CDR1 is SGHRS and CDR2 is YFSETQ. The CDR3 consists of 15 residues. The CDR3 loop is CASSLGQSLLDTQYF.

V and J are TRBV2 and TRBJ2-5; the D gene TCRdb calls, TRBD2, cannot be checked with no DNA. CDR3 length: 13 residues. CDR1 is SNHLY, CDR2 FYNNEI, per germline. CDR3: CASILGYRETQYF.

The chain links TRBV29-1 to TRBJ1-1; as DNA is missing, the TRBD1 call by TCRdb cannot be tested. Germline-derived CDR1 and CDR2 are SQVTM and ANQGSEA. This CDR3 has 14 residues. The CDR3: CSVGGAHMNTEAFF.

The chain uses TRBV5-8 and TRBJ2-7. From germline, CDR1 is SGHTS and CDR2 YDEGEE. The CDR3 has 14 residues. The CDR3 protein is CASSLERGPYEQYF.

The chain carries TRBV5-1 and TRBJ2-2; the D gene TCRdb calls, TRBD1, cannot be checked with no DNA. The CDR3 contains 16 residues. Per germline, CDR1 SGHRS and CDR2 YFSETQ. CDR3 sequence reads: CASTPIGGSDTGELFF.

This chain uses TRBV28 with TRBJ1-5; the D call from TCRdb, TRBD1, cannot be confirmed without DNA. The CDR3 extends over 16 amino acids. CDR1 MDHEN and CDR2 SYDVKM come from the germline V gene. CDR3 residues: CASSLRGQGVNQPQHF. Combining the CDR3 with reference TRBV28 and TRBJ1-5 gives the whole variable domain DVKVTQSSRYLVKRTGEKVFLECVQDMDHENMFWYRQDPGLGLRLIYFSYDVKMKEKGDIPEGYSVSREKKERFSLILESASTNQTSMYLCASSLRGQGVNQPQHFGDGTRLSIL.

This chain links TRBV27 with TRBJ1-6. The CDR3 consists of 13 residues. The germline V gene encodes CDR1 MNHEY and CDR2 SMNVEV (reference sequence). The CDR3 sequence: CASSEGSGSPLHF.

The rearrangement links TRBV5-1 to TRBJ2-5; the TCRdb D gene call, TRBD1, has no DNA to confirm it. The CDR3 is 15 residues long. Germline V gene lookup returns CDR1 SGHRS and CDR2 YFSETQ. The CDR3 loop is CASSLGTGGGETQYF. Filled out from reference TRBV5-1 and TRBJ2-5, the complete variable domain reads KAGVTQTPRYLIKTRGQQVTLSCSPISGHRSVSWYQQTPGQGLQFLFEYFSETQRNKGNFPGRFSGRQFSNSRSEMNVSTLELGDSALYLCASSLGTGGGETQYFGPGTRLLVL.

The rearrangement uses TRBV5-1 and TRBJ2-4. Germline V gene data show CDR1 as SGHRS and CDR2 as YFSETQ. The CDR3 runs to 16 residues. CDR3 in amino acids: CASTAGRQLAKNIQYF.

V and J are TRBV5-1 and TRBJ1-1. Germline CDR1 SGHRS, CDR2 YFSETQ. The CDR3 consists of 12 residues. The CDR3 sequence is CACQKGNTEAFF.

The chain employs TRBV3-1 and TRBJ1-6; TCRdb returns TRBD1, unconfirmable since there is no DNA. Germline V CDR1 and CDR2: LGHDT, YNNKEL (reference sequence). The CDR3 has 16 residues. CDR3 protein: CASSQVGAPDNSPLHF.

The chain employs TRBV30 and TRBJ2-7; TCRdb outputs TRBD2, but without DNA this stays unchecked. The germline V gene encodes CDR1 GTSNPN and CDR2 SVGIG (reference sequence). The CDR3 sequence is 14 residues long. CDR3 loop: CATMTSTSPGEQYF. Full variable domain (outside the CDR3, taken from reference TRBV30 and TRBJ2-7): SQTIHQWPATLVQPVGSPLSLECTVEGTSNPNLYWYRQAAGRGLQLLFYSVGIGQISSEVPQNLSASRPQDRQFILSSKKLLLSDSGFYLCATMTSTSPGEQYFGPGTRLTVT.

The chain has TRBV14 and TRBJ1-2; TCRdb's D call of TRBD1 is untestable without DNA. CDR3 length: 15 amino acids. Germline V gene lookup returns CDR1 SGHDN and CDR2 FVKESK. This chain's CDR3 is CASSLPGRSFYGYTF. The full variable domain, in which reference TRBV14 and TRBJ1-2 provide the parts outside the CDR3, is EAGVTQFPSHSVIEKGQTVTLRCDPISGHDNLYWYRRVMGKEIKFLLHFVKESKQDESGMPNNRFLAERTGGTYSTLKVQPAELEDSGVYFCASSLPGRSFYGYTFGSGTRLTVV.

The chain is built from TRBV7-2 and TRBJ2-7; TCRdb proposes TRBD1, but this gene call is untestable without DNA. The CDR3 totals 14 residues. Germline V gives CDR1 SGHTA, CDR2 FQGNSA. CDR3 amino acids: CASIISAGPHEQYF.

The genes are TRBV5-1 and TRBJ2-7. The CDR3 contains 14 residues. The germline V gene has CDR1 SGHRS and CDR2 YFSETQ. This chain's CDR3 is CASSLLKDFYEQYF.